The 27 T cell receptor beta chains given below trace back to one sample, sequenced in a study of PD-L1 blockade in urothelial cancer. Clones were read by immunoSEQ multiplex PCR, and TCRdb kept only the in-frame ones, dropping some. The sample lists approximately 65,000 clones, approximately 88% seen once, with 3.4% in the top ten. The specimen comprised PBMCs, sampled around atezolizumab (anti-PD-L1) treatment. Receptors were obtained from a man aged 55 to 69 with urothelial cancer.

V gene TRBV6-6 combines with J gene TRBJ2-2; weak D call: TRBD1 (6 bases). From germline, CDR1 is MNHNY and CDR2 SVGAGI (reference sequence). Trimming removed 7 bases from V and 6 bases from J, with 18 bases in between. The CDR3 has 15 amino acids. The CDR3 reads CASTPRGSVPGELFF. CDR3 sequence (DNA): TGTGCCAGCACCCCCAGGGGATCAGTACCCGGGGAGCTGTTTTTT.

The chain uses TRBV2 and TRBJ2-1, with 13 bases aligning to TRBD2. Per the germline V gene, CDR1 is SNHLY and CDR2 is FYNNEI. This CDR3 region has 14 residues. Trimming at V came to 6 bases and at J to 14 bases, leaving 10 bases not matched to a gene. The CDR3: CASRSRTSGGSEFF. In DNA, the CDR3 is TGTGCCAGCAGGAGCCGGACTAGCGGGGGTTCCGAGTTCTTC.

The J gene is TRBJ1-1, the V gene TRBV19; perhaps TRBD1 as D (5 bases). Germline V gene sequence: CDR1 LNHDA, CDR2 SQIVND (reference sequence). V was pared by 5 bases and J by 5 bases, with 15 bases between. This CDR3 comprises 14 residues. The CDR3 sequence: CASSLGQGWTEAFF. The CDR3 nucleotides are TGTGCCAGTAGTCTTGGGCAGGGATGGACTGAAGCTTTCTTT. The complete variable domain, with remaining parts taken from reference TRBV19 and TRBJ1-1, reads DGGITQSPKYLFRKEGQNVTLSCEQNLNHDAMYWYRQDPGQGLRLIYYSQIVNDFQKGDIAEGYSVSREKKESFPLTVTSAQKNPTAFYLCASSLGQGWTEAFFGQGTRLTVV.

This clone was recorded once. This rearrangement joins TRBV4-3 to TRBJ1-1, with D uncertain. The CDR3 contains 15 residues. Trimming left V 4 bases short and J 0 bases short, with 12 bases between. In germline, CDR1 is LGHNA, CDR2 YSLEER. The CDR3 bases are TGCGCCAGCAGCCTACAGCCGGGAGTGAACACTGAAGCTTTCTTT. It encodes CASSLQPGVNTEAFF.

The chain links TRBV19 to TRBJ1-5; 7 bases agree with TRBD1. CDR3 size: 12 residues. The germline V gene encodes CDR1 LNHDA and CDR2 SQIVND (reference sequence). V shed 11 bases, J shed 3 bases, and the junction held 4 bases outside the gene matches. The chain's CDR3 is CAVGQINQPQHF. The CDR3 DNA reads TGTGCCGTGGGACAGATCAATCAGCCCCAGCATTTT.

The chain uses TRBV5-4 and TRBJ2-5; 12 nucleotides agree with TRBD2. The CDR3 consists of 15 residues. With V trimmed by 4 bases and J by 5 bases, 6 bases remained unmatched. The germline V gene encodes CDR1 SGHNT and CDR2 YYREEE (reference sequence). As DNA, the CDR3 is TGTGCCAGCAGCCTTCTAGCGGGGGGGCCGGAGACCCAGTACTTC. Its translation: CASSLLAGGPETQYF.

The rearrangement joins TRBV4-1 to TRBJ1-1, with 7 bases lining up with TRBD1. The CDR3 has 18 residues. V lost 4 bases and J lost 4; bases outside the gene matches: 18. CDR1 is MGHRA, CDR2 YSYEKL, per germline. This CDR3 reads CASSLRQGSTLMGTEAFF. CDR3 sequence (DNA): TGCGCCAGCAGCCTTCGACAGGGCAGTACCCTGATGGGCACTGAAGCTTTCTTT.

This rearrangement joins TRBV28 to TRBJ1-2; possible D gene TRBD1, 5 bases. V dropped 6 bases and J dropped 3 bases, with 17 bases sitting between them. From germline, CDR1 is MDHEN and CDR2 SYDVKM. The CDR3 spans 15 residues. DNA for the CDR3: TGTGCCAGCAGCATCACGATCAGGGCAGACTATGGCTACACCTTC. This codes for CASSITIRADYGYTF.

This chain uses TRBV12-5 with TRBJ1-2; tentative D call: TRBD1 (6 bases). CDR1 and CDR2 from the germline V gene are LGHNT and FRNRAP. Trimming took 2 bases from V and 4 from J, leaving 11 bases between them. This CDR3 spans 14 amino acids. CDR3 coding DNA: TGTGCTAGTGGTTTGCCACGCAGGGGCTATGGCTACACCTTC. Residues: CASGLPRRGYGYTF.

The chain uses TRBV28 and TRBJ2-7; D unresolved. CDR3 length equals 18 residues. CDR1 is MDHEN and CDR2 is SYDVKM in the germline V gene. V lost 3 bases and J 2 bases, leaving 23 bases between the germline ends. The CDR3 DNA is TGTGCCAGCAGTTTCCCTGAGAGCTGGGCAGTAAGTCCCTACGAGCAGTACTTC. Amino acids: CASSFPESWAVSPYEQYF.

V usage is TRBV6-1 and J usage is TRBJ1-2; D is uncertain. Germline V gives CDR1 MNHNS, CDR2 SASEGT. The CDR3 extends over 16 amino acids. V was trimmed by 3 bases and J by 0 bases, leaving 14 bases between them. This CDR3 reads CASSESLARANYGYTF. The CDR3 DNA reads as TGTGCCAGCAGTGAGTCGCTCGCGAGAGCTAACTATGGCTACACCTTC.

The chain joins TRBV6-1 to TRBJ2-2; D may be TRBD2 (5 bases). This CDR3 region has 12 residues. Germline lookup yields CDR1 MNHNS and CDR2 SASEGT. V gave up 5 bases and J gave up 5 bases, with 6 bases separating them. The CDR3 DNA is TGTGCCAGCAGTCGGAGGACCGGGGAGCTGTTTTTT. Encoded protein: CASSRRTGELFF.

This chain uses TRBV4-2 with TRBJ2-2; a possible D gene is TRBD2 (5 bases). From germline, CDR1 is LGHNA and CDR2 YNFKEQ. Trimming took off 0 bases at V and 7 bases at J, with 12 bases between the two ends. The CDR3 loop spans 15 amino acids. CDR3 protein: CASSQEFSGNGELFF. CDR3 in DNA: TGTGCCAGCAGCCAAGAGTTTTCCGGGAACGGGGAGCTGTTTTTT.

CDR3: CASRATGTSGLQYF. CDR3 DNA sequence: TGCGCCAGCAGAGCAACCGGGACTAGCGGGCTCCAGTACTTC. V and J are TRBV5-1 and TRBJ2-4; 12 nucleotides line up with TRBD2. The CDR3 extends over 14 amino acids. With 5 bases clipped from V and 13 bases from J, the junction kept 10 bases outside the gene matches. In germline, CDR1 is SGHRS, CDR2 YFSETQ.

This sequence joins TRBV10-3 and TRBJ2-5; 7 bases align to TRBD1. The CDR3 consists of 14 residues. The V gene end was trimmed by 4 bases and the J gene end by 5 bases; junction bases not matched to a gene: 7. Germline V lookup: CDR1 ENHRY, CDR2 SYGVKD. The chain's CDR3 is CAISGGQVGETQYF. In DNA, the CDR3 is TGTGCCATCAGTGGCGGACAGGTGGGGGAGACCCAGTACTTC.

The gene calls are TRBV27 and TRBJ2-1; 12 nucleotides match TRBD2. Trimming took 4 bases from V and 10 from J; bases not matched to a gene: 8. The CDR3 spans 15 residues. Germline CDR1 MNHEY, CDR2 SMNVEV (reference sequence). In DNA, the CDR3 is TGTGCCAGCAGTTCACTTGGACTAGCGGGAAGAGAGCAGTTCTTC. It encodes CASSSLGLAGREQFF.

Turning to this clone: At one of its ends the junction is not consistent with the germline gene, which may arise from a read error. This sequence joins TRBV27 and TRBJ1-2; weak D call: TRBD1 (5 bases). This CDR3 comprises 15 residues. Germline CDR1 reads MNHEY; CDR2 reads SMNVEV (reference sequence). The CDR3, as DNA: TGTGCCAGCAGTTTAGATGTCCGCGGGACCTATGGCCACACCTTC. Translating it yields CASSLDVRGTYGHTF.

The V call is TRBV7-3, the J call TRBJ2-7; 7 bases fit TRBD1. Germline V gene lookup returns CDR1 SGHTA and CDR2 FQGTGA. Losses at the gene ends were 2 bases for V and 5 bases for J; bases not matched to a gene: 6. CDR3 size: 14 residues. The CDR3 region has the DNA TGTGCCAGCAGCTTATCGGGACAGAGCCACGAGCAGTACTTC. Its translation: CASSLSGQSHEQYF. Full variable domain (outside the CDR3, taken from reference TRBV7-3 and TRBJ2-7): GAGVSQTPSNKVTEKGKYVELRCDPISGHTALYWYRQSLGQGPEFLIYFQGTGAADDSGLPNDRFFAVRPEGSVSTLKIQRTERGDSAVYLCASSLSGQSHEQYFGPGTRLTVT.

CDR3 nucleotides: TGTGCCAGCAGGAGACAGGGAAATGAAAAACTGTTTTTT. Translated, it gives CASRRQGNEKLFF. The chain has TRBV7-6 and TRBJ1-4, with TRBD1 identical over 7 bases. The CDR3 is 13 amino acids. Germline V gene lookup returns CDR1 SGHVS and CDR2 FNYEAQ. Trimming at V came to 6 bases and at J to 5 bases, leaving 3 bases not matched to a gene.

This sequence joins TRBV19 and TRBJ1-1; D call uncertain. Trimming left V 0 bases short and J 1 base short, with 12 bases between. This CDR3 is 16 amino acids long. The germline gives CDR1 LNHDA, CDR2 SQIVND (reference sequence). The CDR3: CASSIDPQRKNTEAFF. The CDR3 DNA is TGTGCCAGTAGTATAGATCCCCAGCGGAAGAACACTGAAGCTTTCTTT.

The gene calls are TRBV27 and TRBJ1-2; weak D call: TRBD1 (5 bases). From germline, CDR1 is MNHEY and CDR2 SMNVEV (reference sequence). This CDR3 comprises 14 residues. V lost 2 bases and J 8 bases, leaving 15 bases between the germline ends. CDR3 coding DNA: TGTGCCAGCAGTTTAGGTGGGCAGGGCAGGGGCTACACCTTC. It encodes CASSLGGQGRGYTF.

The V and J genes are TRBV11-3 and TRBJ1-1; 8 bases match TRBD1. This CDR3 contains 14 residues. Germline assignment: CDR1 SGHNT and CDR2 YENEEA. The V segment lost 5 bases and the J segment 5 bases; nucleotides outside the gene matches: 7. In DNA form, the CDR3 reads TGTGCCAGCAGCCTTGCAGGGGGCGCGACTGAAGCTTTCTTT. Amino acid sequence: CASSLAGGATEAFF.

This sequence joins TRBV13 and TRBJ2-3, with 9 bases aligning to TRBD2. Unmatched junction bases numbered 4, after V lost 8 bases and J lost 1 base. This CDR3 is 14 amino acids long. Germline-derived CDR1 and CDR2 are PRHDT and FYEKMQ (reference sequence). CDR3 in DNA: TGTGCCAGCCGACTAGCGGTACGCACAGATACGCAGTATTTT. Translated, it gives CASRLAVRTDTQYF. Based on the CDR3 plus reference TRBV13 and TRBJ2-3, the full variable domain is AAGVIQSPRHLIKEKRETATLKCYPIPRHDTVYWYQQGPGQDPQFLISFYEKMQSDKGSIPDRFSAQQFSDYHSELNMSSLELGDSALYFCASRLAVRTDTQYFGPGTRLTVL.

This rearrangement joins TRBV15 to TRBJ1-2, with TRBD1 matching 8 bases. The CDR3 runs to 15 residues. Per the germline V gene, CDR1 is LNHNV and CDR2 is YYDKDF (reference sequence). V shed 3 bases, J shed 4 bases, and the junction held 7 bases outside the gene matches. The CDR3: CATSSPGQDVYGYTF. The DNA of the CDR3 is TGTGCCACCAGCAGTCCGGGACAGGACGTCTATGGCTACACCTTC.

V is TRBV5-3 and J is TRBJ2-5, with a weak D call TRBD1 (6 bases). TRBV5-3 is an open reading frame whose function is uncertain. CDR3 length: 14 residues. Trimming stripped 0 bases from V and 4 bases from J, with 10 bases between. The CDR3 sequence is CARSLEWGRETQYF. CDR3 DNA: TGTGCCAGAAGCTTGGAGTGGGGGCGAGAGACCCAGTACTTC.

This clone was seen once. V and J are TRBV5-1 and TRBJ2-3, with 7 nucleotides matching TRBD1. This CDR3 comprises 14 residues. V lost 2 bases, J lost 6 bases, and 6 bases stayed unmatched. CDR1 and CDR2 (germline): SGHRS, YFSETQ. DNA of the CDR3: TGCGCCAGCAGCTTACAAGTGACAGGGGATACGCAGTATTTT. It codes for CASSLQVTGDTQYF.

The rearrangement links TRBV27 to TRBJ2-7; perhaps TRBD1 as D (6 bases). V was cut by 4 bases and J by 4 bases, with 11 bases left in between. From germline, CDR1 is MNHEY and CDR2 SMNVEV (reference sequence). The CDR3 is made up of 13 amino acids. CDR3 amino acids: CASSSQDRYEQYF. The CDR3 DNA reads TGTGCCAGCAGTTCTCAGGACAGATACGAGCAGTACTTC.